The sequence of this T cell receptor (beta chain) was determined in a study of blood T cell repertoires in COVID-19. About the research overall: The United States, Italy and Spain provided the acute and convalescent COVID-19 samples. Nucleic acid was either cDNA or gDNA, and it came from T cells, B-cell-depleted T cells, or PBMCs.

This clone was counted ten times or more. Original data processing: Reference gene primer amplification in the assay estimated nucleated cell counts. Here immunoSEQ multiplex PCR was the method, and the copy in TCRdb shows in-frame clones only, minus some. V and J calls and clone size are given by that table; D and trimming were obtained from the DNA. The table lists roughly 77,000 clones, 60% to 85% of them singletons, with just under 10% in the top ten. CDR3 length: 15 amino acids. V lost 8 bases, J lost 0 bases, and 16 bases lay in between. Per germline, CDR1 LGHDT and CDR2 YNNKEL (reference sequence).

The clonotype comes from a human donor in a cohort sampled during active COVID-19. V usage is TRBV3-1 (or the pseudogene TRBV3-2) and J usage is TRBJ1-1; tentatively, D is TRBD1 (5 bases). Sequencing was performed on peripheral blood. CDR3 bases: TGTGCCAGCGGGGAGGCTACGGGGGTGAACACTGAAGCTTTCTTT. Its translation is CASGEATGVNTEAFF.